The entry below describes one TCR beta chain. This entry is derived from a study of CD8+CD57+ T cells in acquired aplastic anemia. On the study more broadly: The mean DNA yield obtained from sorted CD4+ and CD8+ cells came to 3 to 3.5 ug.

The template used for profiling TCR beta VDJ and CDR3 was genomic DNA. TCRdb recomputed calls from the reads with MiXCR, one row per CDR3 protein. Of 100,000 to 150,000 distinct CDR3 sequences in the sample, 50% to 60% are singletons; the top ten hold roughly 28%. Germline trimming cut 6 bases from V and 4 bases from J; bases unmatched to any gene: 9. CDR1 and CDR2 from the germline V gene are SEHNR and FQNEAQ (reference sequence). This CDR3 contains 14 residues. Whoever was chosen for sequencing had shown CD8+CD57+ cell expansion by flow cytometry. The clonotype originates from a human donor with aplastic anemia. The genes are TRBV7-9 and TRBJ2-7; TRBD1 matches at 7 bases. Sequenced: sorted CD4+, CD8+, or CD8+CD57+ T cells (not recorded which) from PBMCs. The DNA of the CDR3 is TGTGCCAGCAGGACGACAGGGACGGGGTACGAGCAGTACTTC. Its protein product is CASRTTGTGYEQYF.